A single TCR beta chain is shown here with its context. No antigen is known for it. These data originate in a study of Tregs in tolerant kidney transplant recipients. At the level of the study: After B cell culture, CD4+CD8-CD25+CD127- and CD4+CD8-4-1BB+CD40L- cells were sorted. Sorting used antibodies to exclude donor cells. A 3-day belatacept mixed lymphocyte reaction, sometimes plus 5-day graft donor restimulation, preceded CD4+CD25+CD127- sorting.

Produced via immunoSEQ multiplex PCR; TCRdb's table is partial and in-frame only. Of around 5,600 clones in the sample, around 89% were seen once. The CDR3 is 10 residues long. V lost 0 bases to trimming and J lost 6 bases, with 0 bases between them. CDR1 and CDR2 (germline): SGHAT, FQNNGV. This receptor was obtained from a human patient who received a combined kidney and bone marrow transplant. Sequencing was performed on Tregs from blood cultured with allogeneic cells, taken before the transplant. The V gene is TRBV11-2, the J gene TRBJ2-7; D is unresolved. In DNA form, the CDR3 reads TGTGCCAGCAGCTTAGACGAGCAGTACTTC. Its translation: CASSLDEQYF.